This TCR beta chain was identified in a study of OX40 agonist ivuxolimab in advanced cancers. In germline, CDR1 is KGHSH, CDR2 LQKENI. This CDR3 has 15 residues. The J segment lost 5 bases and the V segment lost 2 bases, leaving 7 bases of the junction unmatched. Sequencing was performed with immunoSEQ multiplex PCR; in TCRdb, only in-frame clones are kept and a portion is missing. The sample records about 80,000 clones, more than 80% being singletons. The receptor comes from an adult with an advanced solid tumor such as melanoma, head and neck, liver or kidney cancer. Sequencing was performed on CD4+ or CD8+ T cells sorted from blood, taken in a trial of the OX40 agonist ivuxolimab. The V gene is TRBV18, the J gene TRBJ1-2, with 8 bases lining up with TRBD1. The DNA for the CDR3 is TGTGCCAGCTCACCAGTCAGGGACAGGAAGTATGGCTACACCTTC. Its translation is CASSPVRDRKYGYTF.